These 21 T cell receptor beta chains were all obtained from the same sample, sequenced in a study of T cell responses to AZD1222 COVID-19 vaccine (dated by TCRdb to 2020 to 2023). The protocol used for the library was the immunoSEQ multiplex PCR assay. In TCRdb, the immuneACCESS table is reduced to in-frame sequences with V and J assigned. These tables do not hold every clone; where another copy was compared, an unresolved V gene accounts for under half, and the others remain unexplained. This sample lists 150,000 to 200,000 clones; roughly 92% were detected once. The ten largest clones take up approximately 0.58% of the sample. The label giving this sample's time point can be read as: baseline before first vaccination. Sequenced material: peripheral blood, taken on day 0 of AZD1222 vaccination. These receptors were collected from an adult in good health.

The genes are TRBV4-1 and TRBJ2-5; 9 bases fit TRBD1. The ends lost 4 bases at V and 5 bases at J; junction bases unmatched: 8. In germline, CDR1 is MGHRA, CDR2 YSYEKL. CDR3 length: 15 amino acids. The CDR3 DNA sequence: TGCGCCAGCAGCCTAAGGGGACAGGGAAGGGAGACCCAGTACTTC. Translating it yields CASSLRGQGRETQYF.

The rearrangement joins TRBV5-6 to TRBJ1-4; possibly TRBD1 for D (5 bases). The CDR3 consists of 15 residues. Trimming removed 1 base from V and 9 bases from J, with 16 bases in between. Germline lookup yields CDR1 SGHDT and CDR2 YYEEEE. The CDR3: CASSLWGKSAKKLFF. CDR3 in DNA: TGTGCCAGCAGCTTGTGGGGGAAGTCAGCTAAAAAACTGTTTTTT.

The chain joins TRBV7-6 to TRBJ1-2, with 8 bases fitting TRBD1. CDR1 SGHVS and CDR2 FNYEAQ come from the germline V gene. The CDR3 extends over 16 amino acids. The junction had 9 bases not matched to a gene; V was cut back by 3 bases and J by 3 bases. CDR3 in amino acids: CASSLGKARGHYGYTF. CDR3 coding DNA: TGTGCCAGCAGCTTGGGCAAGGCCAGGGGGCACTATGGCTACACCTTC.

This clone was seen a single time. The chain links TRBV27 to TRBJ2-1; no firm D call. CDR3 length: 13 residues. Per germline, CDR1 MNHEY and CDR2 SMNVEV (reference sequence). Trimming shortened V by 5 bases and J by 6 bases, and 11 bases separated the two germline ends. The CDR3 DNA reads TGTGCCAGCAGTCCGGAGCTTCTCAATGAGCAGTTCTTC. Its translation: CASSPELLNEQFF.

The rearrangement joins TRBV6-5 to TRBJ1-2; no definite D call. V lost 6 bases to trimming and J lost 8 bases, with 13 bases between them. The CDR3 runs to 12 residues. Per the germline V gene, CDR1 is MNHEY and CDR2 is SVGAGI. In DNA form, the CDR3 reads TGTGCCAGCAGCTCCGCGGTCCAAGGCTACACCTTC. Translation: CASSSAVQGYTF.

The chain has TRBV30 and TRBJ1-3; perhaps TRBD1 as D (5 bases). The CDR3 loop spans 13 amino acids. V was pared by 6 bases and J by 3 bases, with 12 bases between. Germline CDR1 is GTSNPN and CDR2 is SVGIG (reference sequence). CDR3: CACLWGSGNTIYF. CDR3 DNA sequence: TGTGCCTGCCTCTGGGGGAGTGGAAACACCATATATTTT.

The chain employs TRBV28 and TRBJ2-5; 7 bases align to TRBD1. Germline values: CDR1 MDHEN, CDR2 SYDVKM. The CDR3 runs to 13 residues. The trim removed 2 bases at V and 5 bases at J, leaving 2 bases unmatched. The CDR3 nucleotides are TGTGCCAGCAGTTTAGGACAGGAGGAGACCCAGTACTTC. Translation gives CASSLGQEETQYF.

The chain uses TRBV11-2 and TRBJ1-1, with 7 bases aligning to TRBD1. The ends lost 4 bases at V and 4 bases at J; junction bases unmatched: 0. CDR3 length equals 12 residues. Germline V gives CDR1 SGHAT, CDR2 FQNNGV. CDR3: CASSYRGTEAFF. In DNA form, the CDR3 reads TGTGCCAGCAGCTACAGGGGCACTGAAGCTTTCTTT.

This clone was seen a single time. The V call is TRBV6-5, the J call TRBJ2-7; D is perhaps TRBD2 (6 bases). The CDR3 contains 14 residues. The germline gives CDR1 MNHEY, CDR2 SVGAGI. The V gene lost 2 bases and the J gene lost 3 bases, with 11 bases spanning the gap. The CDR3 is CASSYGGIDYEQYF. The CDR3 nucleotides are TGTGCCAGCAGTTACGGCGGGATAGACTACGAGCAGTACTTC.

This clone was detected only once. The J gene is TRBJ2-5, the V gene TRBV7-8; 7 bases are a match to TRBD2. Germline V gives CDR1 SGHVS, CDR2 FQNEAQ. The CDR3 loop spans 13 amino acids. Trimming at V came to 5 bases and at J to 1 base, leaving 1 base not matched to a gene. In DNA form, the CDR3 reads TGTGCCAGCAGCCGGGGGGTCCAAGAGACCCAGTACTTC. Its protein is CASSRGVQETQYF.

The chain joins TRBV10-3 to TRBJ1-2, with TRBD1 matching over 8 bases. V dropped 6 bases and J dropped 6; count of bases not matched to a gene: 6. Germline loops: CDR1 ENHRY, CDR2 SYGVKD. The CDR3 spans 13 residues. The CDR3 DNA sequence: TGTGCCATCAGAGGACAGGGATGGGATGGCTACACCTTC. It yields the protein CAIRGQGWDGYTF.

J is TRBJ1-4 and V is TRBV5-4, with D perhaps TRBD1 (5 bases). This CDR3 is built from 14 residues. Germline CDR1 reads SGHNT; CDR2 reads YYREEE (reference sequence). Trimming took 2 bases from V and 8 from J, leaving 13 bases between them. In DNA, the CDR3 is TGTGCCAGCAGCTTTCAGGGAGGGCAGGAAAAACTGTTTTTT. It translates to CASSFQGGQEKLFF.

V and J are TRBV3-1 (or the pseudogene TRBV3-2) and TRBJ2-1; 7 nucleotides match TRBD2. From germline, CDR1 is LGHDT and CDR2 YNNKEL (reference sequence). V trimming: 4 bases; J trimming: 4 bases; junction bases outside the gene matches: 16. This CDR3 has 18 residues. The CDR3 bases are TGTGCCAGCAGCCCCCCCCGCGGGAGAGGAGGGGTATACAATGAGCAGTTCTTC. It translates to CASSPPRGRGGVYNEQFF.

The chain links TRBV5-4 to TRBJ1-3; 8 positions match TRBD1. The J segment lost 0 bases and the V segment lost 0 bases, leaving 5 bases of the junction unmatched. The CDR3 has 17 residues. Germline V gene lookup returns CDR1 SGHNT and CDR2 YYREEE (reference sequence). CDR3 coding DNA: TGTGCCAGCAGCTTGGGTATCACAGGGGGCTCTGGAAACACCATATATTTT. It codes for CASSLGITGGSGNTIYF.

V usage is TRBV18 and J usage is TRBJ1-5; the D is unclear. Per the germline V gene, CDR1 is KGHSH and CDR2 is LQKENI. This CDR3 has 14 residues. V was cut by 3 bases and J by 7 bases, with 13 bases left in between. CDR3 DNA: TGTGCCAGCTCACCGGATCGAGGGAACCAGCCCCAGCATTTT. Protein product: CASSPDRGNQPQHF.

Here the CDR3 reads CASSPQGQGGYEQYF. In nucleotides, the CDR3 is TGTGCCAGCTCACCACAGGGCCAGGGTGGCTACGAGCAGTACTTC. The V call is TRBV18, the J call TRBJ2-7; perhaps TRBD1 as D (5 bases). V lost 1 base and J lost 3, with 13 bases in between. The germline CDR1 and CDR2 sequences are KGHSH and LQKENI. CDR3 size: 15 residues.

The chain joins TRBV9 to TRBJ1-4; TRBD1 matches at 7 bases. The CDR3 is 14 amino acids. Trimming removed 3 bases from V and 5 bases from J; junction bases left unmatched: 4. In germline, CDR1 is SGDLS, CDR2 YYNGEE. The CDR3 bases are TGTGCCAGCAGCGAGGGACAGTCGAATGAAAAACTGTTTTTT. Its protein is CASSEGQSNEKLFF. Combining the CDR3 with reference TRBV9 and TRBJ1-4 gives the whole variable domain DSGVTQTPKHLITATGQRVTLRCSPRSGDLSVYWYQQSLDQGLQFLIQYYNGEERAKGNILERFSAQQFPDLHSELNLSSLELGDSALYFCASSEGQSNEKLFFGSGTQLSVL.

This clone appeared a single time. The rearrangement joins TRBV6-5 to TRBJ2-2, with 10 bases aligning to TRBD2. V lost 10 bases, J lost 1 base, and 3 bases stayed unmatched. CDR1 is MNHEY, CDR2 SVGAGI, per germline. The CDR3 totals 14 residues. In nucleotides, the CDR3 is TGTGCCAATAGCGGGAGGCTGAACACCGGGGAGCTGTTTTTT. Translation: CANSGRLNTGELFF.

This rearrangement joins TRBV27 to TRBJ2-6, with D tentatively TRBD1 (5 bases). V gave up 4 bases and J gave up 2 bases, with 18 bases separating them. CDR3 length equals 18 residues. Germline values: CDR1 MNHEY, CDR2 SMNVEV (reference sequence). CDR3 sequence: CASSYQGMGGPGANVLTF. The CDR3 bases are TGTGCCAGCAGTTATCAGGGAATGGGTGGCCCTGGGGCCAACGTCCTGACTTTC.

This chain links TRBV10-1 with TRBJ1-5; TRBD1 matches at 7 bases. The V gene's germline CDR1 is WNHNN and CDR2 SYGVQD (reference sequence). This CDR3 spans 14 amino acids. The V and J ends lost 8 bases and 7 bases, in that order; junction bases with no gene match: 11. The CDR3 region is CASVRVAGGQPQHF. CDR3 in DNA: TGCGCCAGCGTCCGGGTGGCAGGGGGACAGCCCCAGCATTTT.

The rearrangement uses TRBV6-5 and TRBJ1-1; D gene ambiguous. From germline, CDR1 is MNHEY and CDR2 SVGAGI. Deletions cut 5 bases from V and 6 bases from J, with 7 bases between. The CDR3 extends over 11 amino acids. The CDR3 coding sequence is TGTGCCAGCAGTAAGGGCCCTGAAGCTTTCTTT. Translated: CASSKGPEAFF.